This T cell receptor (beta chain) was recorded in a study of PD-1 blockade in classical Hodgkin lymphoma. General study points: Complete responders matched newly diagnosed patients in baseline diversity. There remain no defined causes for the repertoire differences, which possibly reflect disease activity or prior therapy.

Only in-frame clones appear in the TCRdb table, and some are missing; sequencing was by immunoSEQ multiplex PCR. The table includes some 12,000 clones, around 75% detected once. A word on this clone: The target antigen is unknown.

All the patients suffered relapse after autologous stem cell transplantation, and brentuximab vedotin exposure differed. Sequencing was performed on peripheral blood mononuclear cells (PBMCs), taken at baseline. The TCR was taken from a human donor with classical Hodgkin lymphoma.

CDR3 nucleotide sequence: TGTGCCAGCAGCCCCAGGCGTTCTGGGGCCAACGTCCTGACTTTC. This sequence encodes CASSPRRSGANVLTF. This chain uses TRBV9 with TRBJ2-6; D is undetermined. Germline loops: CDR1 SGDLS, CDR2 YYNGEE. This CDR3 region has 15 residues. V gave up 4 bases and J gave up 1 base, with 9 bases separating them.